This T cell receptor beta chain was recovered during a study of blood T cell repertoires in COVID-19. Across the whole study: PBMCs, B-cell-depleted T cells, or T cells were the source of the cDNA or gDNA that made up the material.

Original processing notes: Cell counts per sample came from amplifying reference gene primers. Profiled with immunoSEQ multiplex PCR; TCRdb holds only in-frame clones, not every one. For V, J and clone size, that table is used; D and trimming come from the DNA. The repertoire holds approximately 60,000 clones, with 70% to 85% as singletons. The CDR3 has 13 amino acids. V was cut by 0 bases and J by 5 bases, with 10 bases left in between. CDR1 is GTSNPN, CDR2 SVGIG, per germline (reference sequence). This clone was picked up a small number of times. The rearrangement uses TRBV30 and TRBJ1-2, with unresolved D. The source of this sequence is a woman over 75 with active or convalescent COVID-19. Sequencing was done on a sample of peripheral blood. CDR3 loop: CAWSVEPIYGYTF. CDR3 DNA sequence: TGTGCCTGGAGTGTGGAGCCGATTTATGGCTACACCTTC.